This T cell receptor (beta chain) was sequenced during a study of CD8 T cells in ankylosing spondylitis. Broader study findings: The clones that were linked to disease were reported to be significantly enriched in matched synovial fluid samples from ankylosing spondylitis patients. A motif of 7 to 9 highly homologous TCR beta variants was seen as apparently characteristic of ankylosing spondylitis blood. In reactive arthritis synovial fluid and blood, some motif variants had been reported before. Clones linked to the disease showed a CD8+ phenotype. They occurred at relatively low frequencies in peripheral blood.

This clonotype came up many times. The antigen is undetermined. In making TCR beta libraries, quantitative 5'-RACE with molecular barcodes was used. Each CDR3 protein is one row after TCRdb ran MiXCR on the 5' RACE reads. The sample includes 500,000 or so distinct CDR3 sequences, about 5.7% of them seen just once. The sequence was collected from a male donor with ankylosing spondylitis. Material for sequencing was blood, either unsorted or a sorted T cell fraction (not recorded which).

CDR3 in amino acids: CSARPRTVEAFF. DNA for the CDR3: TGCAGTGCTAGACCCCGGACAGTTGAAGCTTTCTTT. The V gene is TRBV20-1, the J gene TRBJ1-1; D may be TRBD1 (6 bases). V lost 2 bases and J 7 bases, leaving 11 bases between the germline ends. Germline CDR1 and CDR2: DFQATT and SNEGSKA (reference sequence). The CDR3 contains 12 residues.